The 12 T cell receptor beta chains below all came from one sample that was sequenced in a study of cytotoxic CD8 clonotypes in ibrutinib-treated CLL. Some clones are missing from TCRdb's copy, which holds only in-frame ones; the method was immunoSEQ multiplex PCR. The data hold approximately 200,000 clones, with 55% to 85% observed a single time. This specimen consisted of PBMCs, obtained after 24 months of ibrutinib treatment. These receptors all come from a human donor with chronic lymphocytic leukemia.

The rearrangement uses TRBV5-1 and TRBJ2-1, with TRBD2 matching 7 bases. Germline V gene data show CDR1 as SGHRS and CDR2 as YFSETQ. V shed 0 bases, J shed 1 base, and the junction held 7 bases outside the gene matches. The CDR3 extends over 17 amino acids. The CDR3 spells CASSLAAAGSSYNEQFF. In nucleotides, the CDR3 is TGCGCCAGCAGCTTGGCCGCAGCGGGAAGTTCCTACAATGAGCAGTTCTTC.

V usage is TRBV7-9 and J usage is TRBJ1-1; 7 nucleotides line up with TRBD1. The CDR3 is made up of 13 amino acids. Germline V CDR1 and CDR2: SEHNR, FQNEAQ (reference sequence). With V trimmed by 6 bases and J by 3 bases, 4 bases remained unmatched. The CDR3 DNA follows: TGTGCCAGCAGTTGGACAGGAGACACTGAAGCTTTCTTT. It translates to CASSWTGDTEAFF.

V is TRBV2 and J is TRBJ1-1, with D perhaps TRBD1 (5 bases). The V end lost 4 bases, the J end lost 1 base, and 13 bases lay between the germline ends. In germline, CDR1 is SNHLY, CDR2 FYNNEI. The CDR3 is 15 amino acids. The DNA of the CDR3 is TGTGCCAGCAGTGTTTCGGGGCCCACGAACACTGAAGCTTTCTTT. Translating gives CASSVSGPTNTEAFF.

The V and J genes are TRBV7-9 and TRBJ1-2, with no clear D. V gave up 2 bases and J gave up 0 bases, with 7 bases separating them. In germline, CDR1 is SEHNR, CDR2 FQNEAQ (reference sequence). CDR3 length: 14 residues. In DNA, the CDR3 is TGTGCCAGCAGCTTATTTCCAACTAACTATGGCTACACCTTC. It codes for CASSLFPTNYGYTF. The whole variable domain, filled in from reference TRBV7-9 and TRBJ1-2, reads DTGVSQNPRHKITKRGQNVTFRCDPISEHNRLYWYRQTLGQGPEFLTYFQNEAQLEKSRLLSDRFSAERPKGSFSTLEIQRTEQGDSAMYLCASSLFPTNYGYTFGSGTRLTVV.

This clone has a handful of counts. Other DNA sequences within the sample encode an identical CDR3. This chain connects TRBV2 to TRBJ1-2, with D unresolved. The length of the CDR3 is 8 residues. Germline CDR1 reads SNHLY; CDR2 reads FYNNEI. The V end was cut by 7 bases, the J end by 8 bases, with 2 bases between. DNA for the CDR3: TGTGCCAGCAACGGCTACACCTTC. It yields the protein CASNGYTF. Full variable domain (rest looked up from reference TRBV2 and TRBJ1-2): EPEVTQTPSHQVTQMGQEVILRCVPISNHLYFYWYRQILGQKVEFLVSFYNNEISEKSEIFDDQFSVERPDGSNFTLKIRSTKLEDSAMYFCASNGYTFGSGTRLTVV.

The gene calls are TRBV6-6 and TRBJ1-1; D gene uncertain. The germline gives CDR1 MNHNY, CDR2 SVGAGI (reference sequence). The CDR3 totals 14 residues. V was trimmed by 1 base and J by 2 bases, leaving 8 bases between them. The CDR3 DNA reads TGTGCCAGCAGTTACTATGCTCTAAACACTGAAGCTTTCTTT. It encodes CASSYYALNTEAFF.

The CDR3 DNA is TGTGCCAGCTCACCGCCTACAGGAGAGCAGTTCTTC. Translation gives CASSPPTGEQFF. J is TRBJ2-1 and V is TRBV18; possible D gene TRBD1, 5 bases. The germline V gene encodes CDR1 KGHSH and CDR2 LQKENI. V gave up 3 bases and J gave up 10 bases, with 10 bases separating them. The length of the CDR3 is 12 residues.

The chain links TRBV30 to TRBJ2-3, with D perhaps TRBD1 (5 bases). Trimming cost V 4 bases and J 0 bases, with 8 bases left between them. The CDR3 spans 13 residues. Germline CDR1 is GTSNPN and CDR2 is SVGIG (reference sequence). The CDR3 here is CAWTGRSTDTQYF. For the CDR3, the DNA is TGTGCCTGGACAGGGCGAAGCACAGATACGCAGTATTTT.

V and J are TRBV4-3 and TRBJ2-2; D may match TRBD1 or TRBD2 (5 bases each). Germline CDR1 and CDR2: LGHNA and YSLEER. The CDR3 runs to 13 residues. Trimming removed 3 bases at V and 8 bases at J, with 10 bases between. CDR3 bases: TGCGCCAGCAGCCAGGGGACGACGGGGGAGCTGTTTTTT. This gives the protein CASSQGTTGELFF.

CDR3: CASSPSGQGVGSPSGYTF. CDR3 sequence (DNA): TGTGCCAGCTCACCGTCCGGACAGGGGGTCGGTTCCCCTTCTGGCTACACCTTC. The V and J genes are TRBV18 and TRBJ1-2, with TRBD1 matching over 10 bases. Per the germline V gene, CDR1 is KGHSH and CDR2 is LQKENI. The J segment lost 7 bases and the V segment lost 3 bases, leaving 17 bases of the junction unmatched. This CDR3 is built from 18 residues. The variable domain in full, with the rest retrieved from reference TRBV18 and TRBJ1-2, is NAGVMQNPRHLVRRRGQEARLRCSPMKGHSHVYWYRQLPEEGLKFMVYLQKENIIDESGMPKERFSAEFPKEGPSILRIQQVVRGDSAAYFCASSPSGQGVGSPSGYTFGSGTRLTVV.

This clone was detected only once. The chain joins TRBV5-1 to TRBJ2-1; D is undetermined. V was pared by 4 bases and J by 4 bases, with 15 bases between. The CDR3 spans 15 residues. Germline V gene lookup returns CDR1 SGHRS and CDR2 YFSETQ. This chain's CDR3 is CASSPPTESYNEQFF. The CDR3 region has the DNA TGCGCCAGCAGCCCCCCTACAGAGTCGTACAATGAGCAGTTCTTC. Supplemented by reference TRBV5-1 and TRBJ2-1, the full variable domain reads KAGVTQTPRYLIKTRGQQVTLSCSPISGHRSVSWYQQTPGQGLQFLFEYFSETQRNKGNFPGRFSGRQFSNSRSEMNVSTLELGDSALYLCASSPPTESYNEQFFGPGTRLTVL.

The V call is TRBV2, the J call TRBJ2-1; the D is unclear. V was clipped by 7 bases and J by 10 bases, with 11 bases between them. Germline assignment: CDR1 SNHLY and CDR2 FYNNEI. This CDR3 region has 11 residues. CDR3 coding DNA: TGTGCCAGCAACCCGCGGTGGGAGCAGTTCTTC. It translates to CASNPRWEQFF.